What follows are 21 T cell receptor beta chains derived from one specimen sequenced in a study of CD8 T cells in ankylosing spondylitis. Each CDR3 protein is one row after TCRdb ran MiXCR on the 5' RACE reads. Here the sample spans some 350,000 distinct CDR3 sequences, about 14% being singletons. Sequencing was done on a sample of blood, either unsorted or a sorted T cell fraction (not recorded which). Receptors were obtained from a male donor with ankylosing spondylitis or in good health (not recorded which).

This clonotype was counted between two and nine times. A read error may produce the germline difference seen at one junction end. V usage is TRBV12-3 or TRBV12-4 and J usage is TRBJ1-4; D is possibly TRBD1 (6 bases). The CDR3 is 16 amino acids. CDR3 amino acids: CASSPPGQRHNEKMFF. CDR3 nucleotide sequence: TGTGCCAGCAGCCCACCCGGACAGCGGCACAATGAAAAAATGTTTTTT.

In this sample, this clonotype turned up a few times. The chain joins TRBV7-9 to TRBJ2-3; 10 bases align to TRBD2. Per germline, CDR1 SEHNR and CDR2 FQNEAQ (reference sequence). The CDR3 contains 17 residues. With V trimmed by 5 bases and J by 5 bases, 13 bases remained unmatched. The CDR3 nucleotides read TGTGCCAGCAGCCCTAGCGGGGGCTTTCTAGGGGAAGATACGCAGTATTTT. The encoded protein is CASSPSGGFLGEDTQYF.

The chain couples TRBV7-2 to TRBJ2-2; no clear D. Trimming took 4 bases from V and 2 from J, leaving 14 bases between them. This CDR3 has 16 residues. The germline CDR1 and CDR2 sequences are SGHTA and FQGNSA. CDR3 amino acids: CASSSMGTINTGELFF. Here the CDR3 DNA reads TGTGCCAGCAGCTCCATGGGTACAATTAACACCGGGGAGCTGTTTTTT.

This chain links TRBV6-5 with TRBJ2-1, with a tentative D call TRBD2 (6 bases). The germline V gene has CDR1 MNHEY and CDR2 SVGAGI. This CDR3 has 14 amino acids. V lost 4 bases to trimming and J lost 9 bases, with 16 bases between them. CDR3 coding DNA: TGTGCCAGCAGTTTCCGGGACTGGGGGAGTGAGCAGTTCTTC. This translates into CASSFRDWGSEQFF.

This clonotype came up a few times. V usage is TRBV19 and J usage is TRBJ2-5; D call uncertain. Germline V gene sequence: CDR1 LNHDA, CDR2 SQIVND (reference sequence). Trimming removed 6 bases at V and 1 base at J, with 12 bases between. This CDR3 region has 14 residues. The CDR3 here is CASSRTVSQETQYF. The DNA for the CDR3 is TGTGCCAGTAGCCGTACAGTAAGCCAAGAGACCCAGTACTTC.

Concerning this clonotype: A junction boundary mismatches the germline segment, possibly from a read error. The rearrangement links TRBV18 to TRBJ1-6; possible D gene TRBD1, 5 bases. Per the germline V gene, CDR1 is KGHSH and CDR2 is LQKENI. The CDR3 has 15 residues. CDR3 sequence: CASSPGRDYYSPLHF. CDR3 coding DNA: TGTGCCAGCTCACCAGGTCGGGACTATTATTCACCCCTCCACTTT.

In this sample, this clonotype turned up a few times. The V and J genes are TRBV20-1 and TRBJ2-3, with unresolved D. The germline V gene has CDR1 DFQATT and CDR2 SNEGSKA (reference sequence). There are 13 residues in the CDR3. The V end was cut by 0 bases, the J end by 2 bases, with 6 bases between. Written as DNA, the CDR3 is TGCAGTGCTAGAGATGGGAACACAGATACGCAGTATTTT. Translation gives CSARDGNTDTQYF.

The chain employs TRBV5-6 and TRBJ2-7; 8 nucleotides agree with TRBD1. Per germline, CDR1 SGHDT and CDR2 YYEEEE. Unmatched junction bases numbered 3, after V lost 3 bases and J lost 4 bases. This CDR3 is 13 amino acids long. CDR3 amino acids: CASSSQGAYEQYF. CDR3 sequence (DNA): TGTGCCAGCAGCTCGCAGGGGGCGTACGAGCAGTACTTC. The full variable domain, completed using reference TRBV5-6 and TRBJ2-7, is DAGVTQSPTHLIKTRGQQVTLRCSPKSGHDTVSWYQQALGQGPQFIFQYYEEEERQRGNFPDRFSGHQFPNYSSELNVNALLLGDSALYLCASSSQGAYEQYFGPGTRLTVT.

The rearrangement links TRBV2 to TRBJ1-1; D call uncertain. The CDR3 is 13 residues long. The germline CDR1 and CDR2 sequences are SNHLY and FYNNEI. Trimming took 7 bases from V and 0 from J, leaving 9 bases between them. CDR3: CASTRDMNTEAFF. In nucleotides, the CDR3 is TGTGCCAGCACGCGGGATATGAACACTGAAGCTTTCTTT.

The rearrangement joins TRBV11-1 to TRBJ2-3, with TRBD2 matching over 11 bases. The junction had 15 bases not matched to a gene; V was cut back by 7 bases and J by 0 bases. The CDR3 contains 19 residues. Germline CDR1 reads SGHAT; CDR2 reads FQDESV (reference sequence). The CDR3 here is CASNSGMTSGATSTDTQYF. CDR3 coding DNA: TGTGCCAGCAACTCCGGAATGACTAGCGGGGCAACTAGCACAGATACGCAGTATTTT. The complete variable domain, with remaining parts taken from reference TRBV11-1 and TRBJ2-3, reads EAEVAQSPRYKITEKSQAVAFWCDPISGHATLYWYRQILGQGPELLVQFQDESVVDDSQLPKDRFSAERLKGVDSTLKIQPAELGDSAMYLCASNSGMTSGATSTDTQYFGPGTRLTVL.

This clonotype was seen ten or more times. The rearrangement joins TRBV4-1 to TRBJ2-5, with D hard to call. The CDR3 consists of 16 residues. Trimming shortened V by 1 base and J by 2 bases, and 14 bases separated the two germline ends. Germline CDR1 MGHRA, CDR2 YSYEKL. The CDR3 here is CASSQADLYGQETQYF. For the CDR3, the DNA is TGCGCCAGCAGCCAAGCCGACCTGTACGGTCAAGAGACCCAGTACTTC.

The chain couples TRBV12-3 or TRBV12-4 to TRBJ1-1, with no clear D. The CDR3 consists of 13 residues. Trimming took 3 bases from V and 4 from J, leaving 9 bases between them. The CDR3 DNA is TGTGCCAGCAGTTTCTTGCCGAGCACTGAAGCTTTCTTT. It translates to CASSFLPSTEAFF.

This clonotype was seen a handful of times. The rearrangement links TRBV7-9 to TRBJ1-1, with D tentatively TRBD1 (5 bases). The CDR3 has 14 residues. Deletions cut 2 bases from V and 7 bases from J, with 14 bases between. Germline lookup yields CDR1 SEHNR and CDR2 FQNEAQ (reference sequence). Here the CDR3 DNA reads TGTGCCAGCAGCTTACAGGGTCCCGGGATTGAAGCTTTCTTT. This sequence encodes CASSLQGPGIEAFF.

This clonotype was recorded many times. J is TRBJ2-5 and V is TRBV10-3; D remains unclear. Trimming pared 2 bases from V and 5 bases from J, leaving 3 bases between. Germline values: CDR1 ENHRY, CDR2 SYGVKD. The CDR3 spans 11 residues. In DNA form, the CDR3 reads TGTGCCATCAGTGAGCAGGAGACCCAGTACTTC. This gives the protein CAISEQETQYF.

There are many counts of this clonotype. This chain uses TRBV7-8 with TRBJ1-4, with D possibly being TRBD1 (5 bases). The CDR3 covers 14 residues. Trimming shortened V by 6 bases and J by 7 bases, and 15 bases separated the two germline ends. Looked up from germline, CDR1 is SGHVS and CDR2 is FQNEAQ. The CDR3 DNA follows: TGTGCCAGCAGTTCCTCTGGGGCAGTTGAAAAACTGTTTTTT. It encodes CASSSSGAVEKLFF. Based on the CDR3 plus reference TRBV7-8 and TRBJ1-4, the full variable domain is GAGVSQSPRYKVAKRGQDVALRCDPISGHVSLFWYQQALGQGPEFLTYFQNEAQLDKSGLPSDRFFAERPEGSVSTLKIQRTQQEDSAVYLCASSSSGAVEKLFFGSGTQLSVL.

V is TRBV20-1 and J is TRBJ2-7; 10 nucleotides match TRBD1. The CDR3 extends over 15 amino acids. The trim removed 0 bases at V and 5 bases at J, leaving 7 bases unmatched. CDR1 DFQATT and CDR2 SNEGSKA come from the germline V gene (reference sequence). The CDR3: CSARDPPGQGDEQYF. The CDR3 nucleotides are TGCAGTGCTAGAGATCCGCCCGGACAGGGGGACGAGCAGTACTTC.

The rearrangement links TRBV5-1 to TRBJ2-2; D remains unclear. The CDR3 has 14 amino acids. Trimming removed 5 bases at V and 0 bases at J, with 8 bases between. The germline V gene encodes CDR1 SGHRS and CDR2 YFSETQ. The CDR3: CASRPTPNTGELFF. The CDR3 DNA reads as TGCGCCAGCAGACCGACCCCGAACACCGGGGAGCTGTTTTTT.

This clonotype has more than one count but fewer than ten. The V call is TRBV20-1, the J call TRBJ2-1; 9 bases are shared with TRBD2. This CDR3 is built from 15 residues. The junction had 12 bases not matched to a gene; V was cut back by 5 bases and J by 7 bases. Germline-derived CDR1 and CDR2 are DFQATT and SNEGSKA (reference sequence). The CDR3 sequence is CSADAFAGGGNEQFF. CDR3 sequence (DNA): TGCAGTGCTGATGCTTTTGCGGGGGGGGGTAATGAGCAGTTCTTC.

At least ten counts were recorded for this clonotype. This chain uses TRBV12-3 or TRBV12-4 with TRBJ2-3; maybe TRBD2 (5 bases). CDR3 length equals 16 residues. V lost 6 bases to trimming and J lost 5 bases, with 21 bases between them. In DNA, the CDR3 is TGTGCCAGCAGCCCCTATGTTGGTGCTGCGGGAGATACGCAGTATTTT. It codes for CASSPYVGAAGDTQYF.

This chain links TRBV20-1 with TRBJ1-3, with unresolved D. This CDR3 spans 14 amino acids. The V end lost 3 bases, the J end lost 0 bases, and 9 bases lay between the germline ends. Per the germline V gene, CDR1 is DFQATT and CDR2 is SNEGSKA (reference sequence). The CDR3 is CSASGGSSGNTIYF. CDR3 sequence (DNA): TGCAGTGCTAGCGGTGGAAGCTCTGGAAACACCATATATTTT.

In DNA, the CDR3 is TGCAGTGCTAGAGACTTTAAGAACACTGAAGCTTTCTTT. It is translated as CSARDFKNTEAFF. The chain is built from TRBV20-1 and TRBJ1-1; no clear D. V lost 0 bases and J 1 base, leaving 6 bases between the germline ends. The germline V gene encodes CDR1 DFQATT and CDR2 SNEGSKA (reference sequence). CDR3 size: 13 residues.